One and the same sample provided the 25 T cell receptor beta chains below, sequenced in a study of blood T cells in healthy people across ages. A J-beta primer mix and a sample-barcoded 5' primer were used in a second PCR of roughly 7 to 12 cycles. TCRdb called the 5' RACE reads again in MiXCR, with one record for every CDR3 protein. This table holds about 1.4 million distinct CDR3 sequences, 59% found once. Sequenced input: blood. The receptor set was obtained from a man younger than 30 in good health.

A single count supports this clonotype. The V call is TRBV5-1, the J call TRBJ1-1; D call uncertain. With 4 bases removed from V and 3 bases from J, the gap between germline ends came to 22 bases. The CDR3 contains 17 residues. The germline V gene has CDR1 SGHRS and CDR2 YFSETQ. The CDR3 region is CASSEQGNPSRDTEAFF. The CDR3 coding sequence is TGCGCCAGCAGCGAACAAGGGAACCCCTCAAGGGACACTGAAGCTTTCTTT.

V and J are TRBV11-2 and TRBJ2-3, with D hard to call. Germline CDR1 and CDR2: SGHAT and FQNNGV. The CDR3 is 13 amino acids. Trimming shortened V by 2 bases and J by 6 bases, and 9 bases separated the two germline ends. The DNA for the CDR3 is TGTGCCAGCAGCTTAACCGGTCGGGATACGCAGTATTTT. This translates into CASSLTGRDTQYF.

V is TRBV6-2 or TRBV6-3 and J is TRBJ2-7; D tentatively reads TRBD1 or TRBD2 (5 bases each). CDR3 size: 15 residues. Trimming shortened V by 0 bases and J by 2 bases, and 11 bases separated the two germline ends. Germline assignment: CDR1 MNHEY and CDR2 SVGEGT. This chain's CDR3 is CASSYSTRGPYEQYF. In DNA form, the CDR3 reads TGTGCCAGCAGTTACTCAACGAGGGGACCCTACGAGCAGTACTTC.

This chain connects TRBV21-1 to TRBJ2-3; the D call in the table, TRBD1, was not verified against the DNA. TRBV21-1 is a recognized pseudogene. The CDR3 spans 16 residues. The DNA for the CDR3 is TGTGCCAGCAGCCAAGCGGGGCGTTCCAGCACAGATACGCAGTATTTT. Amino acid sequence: CASSQAGRSSTDTQYF.

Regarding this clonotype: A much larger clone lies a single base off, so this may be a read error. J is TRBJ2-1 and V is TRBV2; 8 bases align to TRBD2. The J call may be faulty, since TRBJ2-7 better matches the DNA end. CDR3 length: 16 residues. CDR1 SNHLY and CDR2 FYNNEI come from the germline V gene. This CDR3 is CASSGAGGYSYNEQYF. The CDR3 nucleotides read TGTGCCAGCAGTGGGGCGGGGGGTTACTCCTACAATGAGCAGTACTTC.

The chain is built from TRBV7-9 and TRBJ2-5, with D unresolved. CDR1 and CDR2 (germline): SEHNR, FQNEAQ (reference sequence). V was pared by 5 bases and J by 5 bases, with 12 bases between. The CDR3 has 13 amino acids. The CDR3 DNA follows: TGTGCCAGCAGCCCCAAGAACGGGGAGACCCAGTACTTC. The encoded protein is CASSPKNGETQYF.

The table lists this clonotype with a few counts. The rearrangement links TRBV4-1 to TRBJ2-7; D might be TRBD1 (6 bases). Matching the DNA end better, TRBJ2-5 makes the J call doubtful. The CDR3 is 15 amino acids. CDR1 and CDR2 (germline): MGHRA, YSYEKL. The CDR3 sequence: CASSQDRAQGETQYF. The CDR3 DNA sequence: TGCGCCAGCAGCCAAGACCGGGCCCAGGGGGAGACCCAGTACTTC.

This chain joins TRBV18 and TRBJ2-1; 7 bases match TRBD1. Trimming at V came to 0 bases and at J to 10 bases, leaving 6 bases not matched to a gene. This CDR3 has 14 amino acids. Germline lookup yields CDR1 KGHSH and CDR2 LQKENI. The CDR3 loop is CASSPPEGAPEQFF. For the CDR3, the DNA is TGTGCCAGCTCACCACCCGAGGGGGCTCCAGAGCAGTTCTTC.

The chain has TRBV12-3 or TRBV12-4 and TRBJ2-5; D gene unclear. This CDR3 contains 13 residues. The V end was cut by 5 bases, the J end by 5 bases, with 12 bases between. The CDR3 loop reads CASSLSVGETQYF. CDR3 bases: TGTGCCAGCAGTCTAAGTGTAGGGGAGACCCAGTACTTC.

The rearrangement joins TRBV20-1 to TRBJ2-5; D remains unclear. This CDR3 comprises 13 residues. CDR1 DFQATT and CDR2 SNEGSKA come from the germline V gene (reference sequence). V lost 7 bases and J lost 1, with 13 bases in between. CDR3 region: CSVEHRAQETQYF. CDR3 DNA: TGCAGTGTAGAACATCGGGCCCAAGAGACCCAGTACTTC.

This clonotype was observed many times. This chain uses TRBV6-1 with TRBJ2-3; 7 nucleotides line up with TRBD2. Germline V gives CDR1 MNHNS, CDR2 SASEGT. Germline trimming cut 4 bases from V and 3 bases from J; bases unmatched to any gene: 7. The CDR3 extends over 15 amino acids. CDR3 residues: CASSAVAGETDTQYF. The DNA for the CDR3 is TGTGCCAGCAGTGCGGTCGCGGGGGAGACAGATACGCAGTATTTT.

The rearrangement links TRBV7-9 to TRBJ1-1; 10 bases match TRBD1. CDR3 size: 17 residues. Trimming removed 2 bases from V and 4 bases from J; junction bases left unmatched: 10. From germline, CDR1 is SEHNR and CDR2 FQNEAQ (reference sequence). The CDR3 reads CASSLRGQGGRGTEAFF. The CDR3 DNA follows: TGTGCCAGCAGCTTACGAGGACAGGGGGGACGGGGCACTGAAGCTTTCTTT.

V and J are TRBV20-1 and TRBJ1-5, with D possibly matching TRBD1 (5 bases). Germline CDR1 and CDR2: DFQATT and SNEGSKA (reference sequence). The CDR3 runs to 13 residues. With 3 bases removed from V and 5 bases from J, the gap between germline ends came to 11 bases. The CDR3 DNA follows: TGCAGTGCTAGTCGGGGGGGGGATCAGCCCCAGCATTTT. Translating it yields CSASRGGDQPQHF.

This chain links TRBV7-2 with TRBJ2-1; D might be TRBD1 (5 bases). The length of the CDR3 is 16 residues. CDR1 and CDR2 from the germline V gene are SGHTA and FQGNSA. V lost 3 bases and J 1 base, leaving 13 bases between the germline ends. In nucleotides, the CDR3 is TGTGCCAGCAGCTTGGTGGCGCAGGGATCCTACAATGAGCAGTTCTTC. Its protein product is CASSLVAQGSYNEQFF.

For the CDR3, the DNA is TGCAGCGGGGTCCGGGACAGGGGGCCCGAGCAGTTCTTC. Protein: CSGVRDRGPEQFF. V and J are TRBV29-1 and TRBJ2-1, with TRBD1 identical over 12 bases. The CDR3 is made up of 13 amino acids. The germline gives CDR1 SQVTM, CDR2 ANQGSEA. V lost 7 bases, J lost 10 bases, and 8 bases stayed unmatched.

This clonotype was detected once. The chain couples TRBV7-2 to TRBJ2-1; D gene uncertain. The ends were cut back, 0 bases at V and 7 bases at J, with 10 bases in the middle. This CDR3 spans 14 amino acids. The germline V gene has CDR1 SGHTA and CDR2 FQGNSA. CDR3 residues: CASSLASNWNEQFF. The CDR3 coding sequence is TGTGCCAGCAGCTTAGCCAGCAACTGGAATGAGCAGTTCTTC.

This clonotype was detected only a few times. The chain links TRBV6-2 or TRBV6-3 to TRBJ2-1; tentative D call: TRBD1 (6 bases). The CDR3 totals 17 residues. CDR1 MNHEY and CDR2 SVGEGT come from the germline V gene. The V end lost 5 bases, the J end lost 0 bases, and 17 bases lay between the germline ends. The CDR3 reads CASSEGDGIVSYNEQFF. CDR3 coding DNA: TGTGCCAGCAGTGAGGGGGACGGGATTGTCTCCTACAATGAGCAGTTCTTC.

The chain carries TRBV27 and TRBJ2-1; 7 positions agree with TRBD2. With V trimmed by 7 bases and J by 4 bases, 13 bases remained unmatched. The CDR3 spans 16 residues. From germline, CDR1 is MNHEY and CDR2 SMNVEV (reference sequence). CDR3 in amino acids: CASKTEGLAVYNEQFF. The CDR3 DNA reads TGTGCCAGCAAAACAGAAGGGCTAGCGGTATACAATGAGCAGTTCTTC.

The CDR3 region is CASSVGDRGKANYGYTF. The CDR3 region has the DNA TGTGCCAGCAGCGTAGGGGACAGGGGAAAGGCCAACTATGGCTACACCTTC. The chain employs TRBV9 and TRBJ1-2; 10 nucleotides agree with TRBD1. Germline V gene sequence: CDR1 SGDLS, CDR2 YYNGEE. This CDR3 comprises 17 residues. Trimming removed 0 bases from V and 2 bases from J; junction bases left unmatched: 7.

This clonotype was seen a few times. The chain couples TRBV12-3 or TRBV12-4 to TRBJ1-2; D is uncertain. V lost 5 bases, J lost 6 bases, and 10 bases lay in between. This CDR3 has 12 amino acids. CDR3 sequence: CASSDRSDGYTF. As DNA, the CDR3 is TGTGCCAGCAGTGACCGCTCGGATGGCTACACCTTC.

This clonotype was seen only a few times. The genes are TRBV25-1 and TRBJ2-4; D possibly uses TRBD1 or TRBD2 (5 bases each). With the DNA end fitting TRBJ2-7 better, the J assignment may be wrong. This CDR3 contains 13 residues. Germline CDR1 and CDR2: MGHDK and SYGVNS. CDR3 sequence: CASSERGRDEQYF. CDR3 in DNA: TGTGCCAGCAGTGAGAGGGGCAGGGACGAGCAGTACTTC.

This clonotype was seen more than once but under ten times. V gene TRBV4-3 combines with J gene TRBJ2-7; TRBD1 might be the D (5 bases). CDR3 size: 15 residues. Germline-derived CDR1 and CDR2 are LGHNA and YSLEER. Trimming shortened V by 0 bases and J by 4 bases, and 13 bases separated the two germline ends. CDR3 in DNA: TGCGCCAGCAGCCAAGATCTAAGGGGTGGGTACGAGCAGTACTTC. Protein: CASSQDLRGGYEQYF.

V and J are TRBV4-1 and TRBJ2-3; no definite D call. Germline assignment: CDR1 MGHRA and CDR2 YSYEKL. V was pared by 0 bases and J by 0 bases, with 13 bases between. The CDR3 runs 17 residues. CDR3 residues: CASSQDPTGTSTDTQYF. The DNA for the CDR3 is TGCGCCAGCAGCCAAGATCCAACTGGTACTAGCACAGATACGCAGTATTTT.

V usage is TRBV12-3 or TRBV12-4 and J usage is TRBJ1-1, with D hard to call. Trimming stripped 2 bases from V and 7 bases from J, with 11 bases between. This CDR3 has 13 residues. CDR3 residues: CASSLSASNEAFF. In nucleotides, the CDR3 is TGTGCCAGCAGTTTATCGGCGTCTAATGAAGCTTTCTTT.

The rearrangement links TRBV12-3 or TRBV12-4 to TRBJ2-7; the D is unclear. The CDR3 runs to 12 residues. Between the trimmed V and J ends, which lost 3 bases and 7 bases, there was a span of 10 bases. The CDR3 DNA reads TGTGCCAGCAGTTTCTGGGGAAGGGAGCAGTACTTC. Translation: CASSFWGREQYF.